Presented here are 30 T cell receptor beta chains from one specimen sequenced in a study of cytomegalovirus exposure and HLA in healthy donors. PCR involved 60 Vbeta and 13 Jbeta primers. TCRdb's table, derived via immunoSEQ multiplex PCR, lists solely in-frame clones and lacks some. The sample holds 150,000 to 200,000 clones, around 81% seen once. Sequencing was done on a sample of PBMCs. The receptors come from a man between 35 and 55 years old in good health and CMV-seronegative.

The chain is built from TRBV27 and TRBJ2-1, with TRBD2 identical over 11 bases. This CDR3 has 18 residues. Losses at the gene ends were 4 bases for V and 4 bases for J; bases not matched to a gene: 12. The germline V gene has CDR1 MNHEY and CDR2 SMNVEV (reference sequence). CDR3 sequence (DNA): TGTGCCAGCAGTTCCCCACCACTAGCGGGAGTCCCATACAATGAGCAGTTCTTC. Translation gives CASSSPPLAGVPYNEQFF.

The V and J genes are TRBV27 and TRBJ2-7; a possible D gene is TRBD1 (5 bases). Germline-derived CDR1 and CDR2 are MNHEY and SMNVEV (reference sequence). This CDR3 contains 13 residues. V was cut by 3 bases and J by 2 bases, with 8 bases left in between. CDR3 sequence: CASSFRVAYEQYF. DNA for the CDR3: TGTGCCAGCAGTTTCAGGGTTGCCTACGAGCAGTACTTC.

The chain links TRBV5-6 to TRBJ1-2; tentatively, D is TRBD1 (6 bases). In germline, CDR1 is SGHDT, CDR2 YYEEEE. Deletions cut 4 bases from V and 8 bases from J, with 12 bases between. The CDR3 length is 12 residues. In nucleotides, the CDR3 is TGTGCCAGCAGCGTGAGGGGGTGGGGCTACACCTTC. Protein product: CASSVRGWGYTF.

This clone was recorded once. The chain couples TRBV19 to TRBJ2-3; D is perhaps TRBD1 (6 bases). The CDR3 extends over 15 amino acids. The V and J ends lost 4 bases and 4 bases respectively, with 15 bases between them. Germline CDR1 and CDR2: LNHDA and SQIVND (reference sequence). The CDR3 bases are TGTGCCAGTAGTAGCCGTCAGGGGATCGCAGATACGCAGTATTTT. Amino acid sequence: CASSSRQGIADTQYF. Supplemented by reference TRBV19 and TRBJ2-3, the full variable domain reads DGGITQSPKYLFRKEGQNVTLSCEQNLNHDAMYWYRQDPGQGLRLIYYSQIVNDFQKGDIAEGYSVSREKKESFPLTVTSAQKNPTAFYLCASSSRQGIADTQYFGPGTRLTVL.

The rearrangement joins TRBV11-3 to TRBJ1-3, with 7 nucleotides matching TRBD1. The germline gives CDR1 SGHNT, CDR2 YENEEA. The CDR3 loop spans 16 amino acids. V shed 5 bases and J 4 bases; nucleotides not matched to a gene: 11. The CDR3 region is CASSLEGGAEGNTIYF. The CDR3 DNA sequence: TGTGCCAGCAGCCTCGAAGGGGGCGCCGAGGGAAACACCATATATTTT.

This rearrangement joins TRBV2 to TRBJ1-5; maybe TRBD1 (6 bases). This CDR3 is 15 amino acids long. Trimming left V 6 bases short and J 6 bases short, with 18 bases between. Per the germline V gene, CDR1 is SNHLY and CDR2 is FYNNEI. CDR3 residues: CASRPDRTRGQPQHF. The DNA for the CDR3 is TGTGCCAGCAGACCAGACAGGACCCGAGGTCAGCCCCAGCATTTT.

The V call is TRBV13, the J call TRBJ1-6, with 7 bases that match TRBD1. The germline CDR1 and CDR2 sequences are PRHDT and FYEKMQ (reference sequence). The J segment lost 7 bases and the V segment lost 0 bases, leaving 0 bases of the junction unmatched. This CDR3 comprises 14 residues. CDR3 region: CASSLGGGNSPLHF. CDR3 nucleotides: TGTGCCAGCAGCTTAGGAGGGGGCAATTCACCCCTCCACTTT.

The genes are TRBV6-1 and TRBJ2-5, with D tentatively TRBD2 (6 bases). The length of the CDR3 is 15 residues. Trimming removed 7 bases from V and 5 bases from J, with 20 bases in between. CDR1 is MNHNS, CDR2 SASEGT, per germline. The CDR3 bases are TGTGCCAGCATTCCGGGGATCGGGGGTTGGGAGACCCAGTACTTC. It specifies CASIPGIGGWETQYF.

In DNA form, the CDR3 reads TGTGCCAGCAGTTACACCGGGTTGACTGAAGCTTTCTTT. This gives the protein CASSYTGLTEAFF. The V gene is TRBV6-6, the J gene TRBJ1-1; D is unclear. The V end was cut by 2 bases, the J end by 5 bases, with 9 bases between. This CDR3 comprises 13 residues. Germline V gene lookup returns CDR1 MNHNY and CDR2 SVGAGI (reference sequence).

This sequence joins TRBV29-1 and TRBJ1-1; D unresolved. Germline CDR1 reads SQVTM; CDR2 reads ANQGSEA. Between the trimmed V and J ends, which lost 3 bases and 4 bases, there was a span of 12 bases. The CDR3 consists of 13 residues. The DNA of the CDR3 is TGCAGCGTTGATCCCGACACTGGCACTGAAGCTTTCTTT. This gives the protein CSVDPDTGTEAFF.

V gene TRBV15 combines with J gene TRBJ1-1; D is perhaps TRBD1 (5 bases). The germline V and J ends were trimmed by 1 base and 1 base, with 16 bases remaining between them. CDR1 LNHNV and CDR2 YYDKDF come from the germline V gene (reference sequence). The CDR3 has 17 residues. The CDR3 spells CATSRVGGGLGNTEAFF. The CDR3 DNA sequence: TGTGCCACCAGCAGAGTGGGGGGGGGACTGGGGAACACTGAAGCTTTCTTT.

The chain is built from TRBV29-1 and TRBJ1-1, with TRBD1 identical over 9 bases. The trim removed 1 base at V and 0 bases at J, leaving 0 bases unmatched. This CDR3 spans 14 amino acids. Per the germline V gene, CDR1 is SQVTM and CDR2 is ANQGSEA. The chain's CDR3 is CSVEGDRVNTEAFF. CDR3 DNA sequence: TGCAGCGTTGAAGGGGACAGGGTGAACACTGAAGCTTTCTTT.

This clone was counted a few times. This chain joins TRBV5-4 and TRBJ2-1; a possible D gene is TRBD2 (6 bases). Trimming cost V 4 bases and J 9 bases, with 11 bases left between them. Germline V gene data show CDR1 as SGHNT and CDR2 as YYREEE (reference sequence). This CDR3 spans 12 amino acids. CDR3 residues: CASSIPGVEQFF. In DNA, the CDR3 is TGTGCCAGCAGCATACCGGGGGTTGAGCAGTTCTTC.

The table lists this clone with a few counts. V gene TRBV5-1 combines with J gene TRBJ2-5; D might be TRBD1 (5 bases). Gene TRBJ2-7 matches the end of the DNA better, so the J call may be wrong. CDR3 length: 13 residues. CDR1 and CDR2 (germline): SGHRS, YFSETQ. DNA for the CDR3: TGCGCCAGCAGCTTGGAACAGGCCCACGAGCAGTACTTC. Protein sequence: CASSLEQAHEQYF.

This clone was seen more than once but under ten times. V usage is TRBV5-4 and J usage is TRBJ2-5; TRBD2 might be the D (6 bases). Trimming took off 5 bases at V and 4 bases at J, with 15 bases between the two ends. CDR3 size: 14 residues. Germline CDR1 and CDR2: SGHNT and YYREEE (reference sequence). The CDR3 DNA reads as TGTGCCAGCAGACTTCGACTCGGGGGAGAGACCCAGTACTTC. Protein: CASRLRLGGETQYF.

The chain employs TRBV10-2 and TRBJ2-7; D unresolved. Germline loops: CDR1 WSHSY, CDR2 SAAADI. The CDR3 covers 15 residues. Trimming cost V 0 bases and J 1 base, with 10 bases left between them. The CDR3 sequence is CASSESGGRSYEQYF. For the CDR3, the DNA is TGCGCCAGCAGTGAGTCCGGTGGCAGGTCCTACGAGCAGTACTTC.

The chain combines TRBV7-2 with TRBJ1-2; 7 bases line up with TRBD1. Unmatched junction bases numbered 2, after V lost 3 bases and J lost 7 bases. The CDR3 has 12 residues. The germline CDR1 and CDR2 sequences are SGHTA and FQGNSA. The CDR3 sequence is CASSFYRGGYTF. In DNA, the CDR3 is TGTGCCAGCAGCTTCTACAGGGGTGGCTACACCTTC.

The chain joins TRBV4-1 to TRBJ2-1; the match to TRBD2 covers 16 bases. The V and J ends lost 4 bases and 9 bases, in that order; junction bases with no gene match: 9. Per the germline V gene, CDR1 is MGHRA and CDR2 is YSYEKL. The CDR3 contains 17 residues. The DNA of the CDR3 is TGCGCCAGCAGCCTGGGACTAGCGGGAGGGCCGGGGTCTGAGCAGTTCTTC. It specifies CASSLGLAGGPGSEQFF.

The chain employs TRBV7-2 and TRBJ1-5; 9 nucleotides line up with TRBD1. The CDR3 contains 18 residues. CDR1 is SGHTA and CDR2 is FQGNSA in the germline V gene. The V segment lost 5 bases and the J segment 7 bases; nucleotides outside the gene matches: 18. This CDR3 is CASSRTAGTGRYGQPQHF. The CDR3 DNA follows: TGTGCCAGCAGCCGAACCGCCGGGACAGGGAGGTACGGGCAGCCCCAGCATTTT.

Written as DNA, the CDR3 is TGTGCCAGCAGCTTAGTGGAACAGGTGCTCTCCTACAATGAGCAGTTCTTC. Translated: CASSLVEQVLSYNEQFF. This chain links TRBV7-2 with TRBJ2-1; a possible D gene is TRBD1 (5 bases). V was pared by 1 base and J by 0 bases, with 13 bases between. Germline values: CDR1 SGHTA, CDR2 FQGNSA. This CDR3 spans 17 amino acids.

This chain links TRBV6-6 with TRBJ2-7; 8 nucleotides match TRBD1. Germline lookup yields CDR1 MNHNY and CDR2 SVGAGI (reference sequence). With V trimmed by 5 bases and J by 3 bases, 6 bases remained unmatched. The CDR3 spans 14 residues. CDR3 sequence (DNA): TGTGCCAGCAGTATCGACAGGGGCGGCTACGAGCAGTACTTC. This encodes CASSIDRGGYEQYF.

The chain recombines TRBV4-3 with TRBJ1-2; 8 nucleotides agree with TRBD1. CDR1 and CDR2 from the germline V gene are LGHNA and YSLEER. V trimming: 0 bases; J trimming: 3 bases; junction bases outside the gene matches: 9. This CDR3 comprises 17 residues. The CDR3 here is CASSQDAAGGLYYGYTF. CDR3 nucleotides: TGCGCCAGCAGCCAAGATGCGGCAGGGGGCCTATACTATGGCTACACCTTC.

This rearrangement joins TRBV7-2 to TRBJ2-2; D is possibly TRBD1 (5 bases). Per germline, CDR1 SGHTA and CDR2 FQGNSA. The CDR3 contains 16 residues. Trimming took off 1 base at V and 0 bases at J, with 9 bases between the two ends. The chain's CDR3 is CASSLGSGPNTGELFF. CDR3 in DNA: TGTGCCAGCAGCTTAGGGTCAGGGCCGAACACCGGGGAGCTGTTTTTT.

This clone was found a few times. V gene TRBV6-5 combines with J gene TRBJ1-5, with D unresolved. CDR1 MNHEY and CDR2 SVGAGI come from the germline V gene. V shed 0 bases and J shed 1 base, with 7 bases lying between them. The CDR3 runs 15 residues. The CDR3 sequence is CASSYSGVSNQPQHF. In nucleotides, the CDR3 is TGTGCCAGCAGTTACTCGGGAGTAAGCAATCAGCCCCAGCATTTT.

CDR3 amino acids: CSVVTGSSDGYTF. The CDR3 DNA follows: TGCAGCGTTGTCACCGGGAGTTCAGATGGCTACACCTTC. The V and J genes are TRBV29-1 and TRBJ1-2, with unresolved D. V was shortened by 4 bases and J by 6 bases, with 15 bases between the two germline ends. The CDR3 length is 13 residues. Per germline, CDR1 SQVTM and CDR2 ANQGSEA.

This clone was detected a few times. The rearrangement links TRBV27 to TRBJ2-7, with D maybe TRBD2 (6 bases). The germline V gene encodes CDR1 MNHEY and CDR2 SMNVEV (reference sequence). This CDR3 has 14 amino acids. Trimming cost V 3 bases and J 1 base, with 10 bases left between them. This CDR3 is CASSLRDGSYEQYF. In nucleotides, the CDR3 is TGTGCCAGCAGTTTGCGGGACGGTTCCTACGAGCAGTACTTC.

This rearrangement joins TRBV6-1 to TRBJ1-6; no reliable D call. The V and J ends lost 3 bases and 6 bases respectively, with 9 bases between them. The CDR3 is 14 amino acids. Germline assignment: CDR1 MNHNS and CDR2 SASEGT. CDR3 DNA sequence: TGTGCCAGCAGTGATTACAGAGCTAATTCACCCCTCCACTTT. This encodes CASSDYRANSPLHF.

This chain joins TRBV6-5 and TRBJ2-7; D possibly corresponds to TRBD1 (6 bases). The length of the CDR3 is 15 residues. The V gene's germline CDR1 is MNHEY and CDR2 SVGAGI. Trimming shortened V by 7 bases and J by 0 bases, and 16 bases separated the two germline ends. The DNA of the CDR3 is TGTGCCAGCATGATAATGCCGGGACACTCCTACGAGCAGTACTTC. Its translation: CASMIMPGHSYEQYF.

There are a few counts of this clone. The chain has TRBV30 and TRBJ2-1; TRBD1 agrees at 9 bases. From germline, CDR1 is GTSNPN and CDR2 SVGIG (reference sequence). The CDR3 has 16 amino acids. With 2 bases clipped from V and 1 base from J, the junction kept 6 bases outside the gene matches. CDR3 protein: CAWSSQGASSYNEQFF. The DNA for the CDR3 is TGTGCCTGGAGTTCACAGGGGGCTAGTTCCTACAATGAGCAGTTCTTC.

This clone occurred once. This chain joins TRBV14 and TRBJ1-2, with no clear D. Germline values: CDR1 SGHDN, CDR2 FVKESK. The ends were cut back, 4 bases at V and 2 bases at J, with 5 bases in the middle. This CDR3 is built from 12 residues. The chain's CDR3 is CASSLLNYGYTF. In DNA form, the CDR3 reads TGTGCCAGCAGCCTCTTGAACTATGGCTACACCTTC.